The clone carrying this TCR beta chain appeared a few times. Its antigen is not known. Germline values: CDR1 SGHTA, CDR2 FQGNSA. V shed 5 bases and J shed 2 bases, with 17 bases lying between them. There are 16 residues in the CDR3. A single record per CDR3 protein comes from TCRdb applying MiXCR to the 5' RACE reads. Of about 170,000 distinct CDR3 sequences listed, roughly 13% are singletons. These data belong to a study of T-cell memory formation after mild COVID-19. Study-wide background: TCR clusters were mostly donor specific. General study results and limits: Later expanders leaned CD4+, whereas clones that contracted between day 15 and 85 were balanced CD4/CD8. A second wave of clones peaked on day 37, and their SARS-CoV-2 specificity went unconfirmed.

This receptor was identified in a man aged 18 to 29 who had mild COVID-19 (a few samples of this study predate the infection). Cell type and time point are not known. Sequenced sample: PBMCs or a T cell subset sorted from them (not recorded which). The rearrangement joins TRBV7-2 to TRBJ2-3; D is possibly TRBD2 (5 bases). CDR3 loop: CASSLWASTITDTQYF. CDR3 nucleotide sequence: TGTGCCAGCAGCCTATGGGCTAGCACTATCACAGATACGCAGTATTTT.